This is a list of T cell receptor beta chains from one sample in a study of cytomegalovirus exposure and HLA in healthy donors. Assay: immunoSEQ multiplex PCR; the TCRdb copy retains only in-frame clones and omits some. The table records 130,000 to 150,000 clones, roughly two thirds of them present only once. The sequenced material came from PBMCs. Every receptor here comes from a middle-aged woman in good health and CMV-seronegative. CDR3s include the opening cysteine and the closing phenylalanine or tryptophan. Fields, in order: D gene, V gene, clone size, CDR3 protein. D genes are given only for firm matches. Only some rows state a clone size, as once, few, many or a class for expanded clones.

NA TRBV5-6 few CASRDTGGSWEQYF
NA TRBV27 once CASSQTVPLLPYNSPLHF
NA TRBV2 few CASARQNTEAFF
NA TRBV6-5 NA CASSSSGTGIAFF
TRBD2 TRBV10-3 NA CAFPRLADCPAGTDTQYF
NA TRBV6-5 NA CASSPTGIDEQFF
TRBD1 TRBV6-4 many CASSDTGQALDGYTF
NA TRBV7-2 NA CASSSAPTIQAQGNIQYF
NA TRBV4-2 once CASSALGGRGTGELFF
TRBD1 TRBV2 NA CASNRDRADEKLFF
NA TRBV6-1 NA CASSERGGEKLFF
TRBD1 TRBV7-2 once CASSFSGGQRSSGNTIYF
NA TRBV27 NA CASSLQDYTEAFF